Shown below are 12 T cell receptor beta chains from a single sample sequenced in a study of shared clonotypes between healthy human individuals. Repertoires were generated with immunoSEQ multiplex PCR, while TCRdb's copy carries only in-frame clones and drops some. The data hold under 2,000,000 clones, with about 95% observed a single time. Naive CD8 cells comprised CD45RO-negative, CCR7-positively selected cells, excluding terminally differentiated effector memory CD45RA+ cells. The sequenced material came from naive CD8+ T cells sorted from blood. The receptors were gathered from a man aged 18 to 29 in good health.

The gene calls are TRBV7-8 and TRBJ2-3; TRBD1 matches 9 bases. Germline CDR1 and CDR2: SGHVS and FQNEAQ. V dropped 4 bases and J dropped 2; count of bases not matched to a gene: 13. This CDR3 spans 18 amino acids. In DNA, the CDR3 is TGTGCCAGCAGCTATAAACCTTCCGGGACAGGGTTCACAGATACGCAGTATTTT. Translation gives CASSYKPSGTGFTDTQYF. The entire variable domain, with the rest obtained from reference TRBV7-8 and TRBJ2-3, is as follows: GAGVSQSPRYKVAKRGQDVALRCDPISGHVSLFWYQQALGQGPEFLTYFQNEAQLDKSGLPSDRFFAERPEGSVSTLKIQRTQQEDSAVYLCASSYKPSGTGFTDTQYFGPGTRLTVL.

The rearrangement links TRBV7-9 to TRBJ2-3; 10 bases are a match to TRBD2. The CDR3 length is 16 residues. Per germline, CDR1 SEHNR and CDR2 FQNEAQ (reference sequence). V dropped 0 bases and J dropped 2; count of bases not matched to a gene: 2. CDR3 bases: TGTGCCAGCAGCTTAGCAGCGGGAGGGACCACAGATACGCAGTATTTT. Translating it yields CASSLAAGGTTDTQYF. Together with reference TRBV7-9 and TRBJ2-3, the CDR3 gives the full variable domain: DTGVSQNPRHKITKRGQNVTFRCDPISEHNRLYWYRQTLGQGPEFLTYFQNEAQLEKSRLLSDRFSAERPKGSFSTLEIQRTEQGDSAMYLCASSLAAGGTTDTQYFGPGTRLTVL.

J is TRBJ2-1 and V is TRBV7-9; unclear D gene. The CDR3 is made up of 12 amino acids. V was cut by 5 bases and J by 6 bases, with 8 bases left in between. The germline V gene has CDR1 SEHNR and CDR2 FQNEAQ (reference sequence). CDR3 DNA: TGTGCCAGCAGCCCAACCAGCAATGAGCAGTTCTTC. Translated: CASSPTSNEQFF.

The V and J genes are TRBV29-1 and TRBJ2-7, with a possible D match to TRBD1 (6 bases). Germline values: CDR1 SQVTM, CDR2 ANQGSEA. V shed 0 bases and J shed 0 bases, with 12 bases lying between them. This CDR3 is 15 amino acids long. In DNA form, the CDR3 reads TGCAGCGTTGAAGAGGTCGGGGACAACTCCTACGAGCAGTACTTC. Protein sequence: CSVEEVGDNSYEQYF.

This chain uses TRBV11-2 with TRBJ2-1, with 9 bases matching TRBD2. The CDR3 runs to 15 residues. Per germline, CDR1 SGHAT and CDR2 FQNNGV. With 2 bases clipped from V and 6 bases from J, the junction kept 5 bases outside the gene matches. DNA of the CDR3: TGTGCCAGCAGCTTATCAGCGGGGGGCCCCAATGAGCAGTTCTTC. Translated, it gives CASSLSAGGPNEQFF.

Comments on this clone: The sample carries other DNA sequences with the same CDR3. J is TRBJ2-5 and V is TRBV9, with a tentative D call TRBD1 (5 bases). The germline V gene encodes CDR1 SGDLS and CDR2 YYNGEE. Deletions cut 0 bases from V and 2 bases from J, with 11 bases between. The CDR3 loop spans 15 amino acids. CDR3 sequence (DNA): TGTGCCAGCAGCGTAGAAGGGCAGGGACAAGAGACCCAGTACTTC. Its protein is CASSVEGQGQETQYF.

A word on this clone: Different DNA sequences within this sample yield the same CDR3. The CDR3 is CASSFGGSAYEQYF. CDR3 DNA sequence: TGTGCCAGCAGTTTTGGGGGGAGTGCCTACGAGCAGTACTTC. The rearrangement links TRBV27 to TRBJ2-7; D is possibly TRBD2 (6 bases). Trimming removed 3 bases from V and 2 bases from J, with 11 bases in between. This CDR3 comprises 14 residues. Germline CDR1 is MNHEY and CDR2 is SMNVEV (reference sequence).

V and J are TRBV19 and TRBJ1-6; the D gene is possibly TRBD1 (5 bases). The V gene's germline CDR1 is LNHDA and CDR2 SQIVND (reference sequence). V gave up 7 bases and J gave up 0 bases, with 16 bases separating them. The CDR3 is made up of 17 amino acids. The CDR3 sequence: CASTESTGRSYNSPLHF. DNA for the CDR3: TGTGCCAGTACCGAGAGCACGGGGCGCTCCTATAATTCACCCCTCCACTTT.

V is TRBV15 and J is TRBJ1-2; 7 nucleotides match TRBD1. V lost 0 bases and J lost 4; bases outside the gene matches: 5. The length of the CDR3 is 15 residues. CDR1 LNHNV and CDR2 YYDKDF come from the germline V gene (reference sequence). CDR3 protein: CATSRDQGGGYGYTF. Written as DNA, the CDR3 is TGTGCCACCAGCAGAGATCAGGGGGGCGGCTATGGCTACACCTTC.

The chain employs TRBV5-6 and TRBJ1-1; possible D gene TRBD1, 5 bases. The CDR3 spans 15 residues. Germline values: CDR1 SGHDT, CDR2 YYEEEE. Trimming stripped 4 bases from V and 2 bases from J, with 15 bases between. The CDR3 DNA reads TGTGCCAGCAGCCTATTGGGGCCGCAAAACACTGAAGCTTTCTTT. Translation gives CASSLLGPQNTEAFF.

This chain links TRBV6-5 with TRBJ1-4; D is unresolved. Trimming shortened V by 3 bases and J by 4 bases, and 0 bases separated the two germline ends. Germline V gene data show CDR1 as MNHEY and CDR2 as SVGAGI. The CDR3 runs to 11 residues. For the CDR3, the DNA is TGTGCCAGCAGTTATAATGAAAAACTGTTTTTT. This gives the protein CASSYNEKLFF.

The chain couples TRBV27 to TRBJ2-1, with 11 bases identical to TRBD1. Unmatched junction bases numbered 8, after V lost 3 bases and J lost 7 bases. Per germline, CDR1 MNHEY and CDR2 SMNVEV (reference sequence). This CDR3 comprises 16 residues. The CDR3 DNA reads as TGTGCCAGCAGTTTTTCCGGACAGGGGGCCTGGAATGAGCAGTTCTTC. Translation: CASSFSGQGAWNEQFF.